This T cell receptor beta chain originates from a study of blood T cell repertoires in COVID-19. At the level of the study: Spain, Italy and the United States supplied samples that represented acute and convalescent COVID-19.

Sequencing was performed with immunoSEQ multiplex PCR; in TCRdb, only in-frame clones are kept and a portion is missing. The table lists fewer than 200,000 clones, 75% to 80% of them singletons. The CDR3 is made up of 16 amino acids. Looked up from germline, CDR1 is SGHDT and CDR2 is YYEEEE. V was pared by 3 bases and J by 5 bases, with 13 bases of the junction left unmatched. The sequencing input was peripheral blood. The chain is built from TRBV5-6 and TRBJ2-7, with 8 bases that match TRBD2. The clonotype comes from a woman aged 70-85 years with acute or convalescent COVID-19. The CDR3 is CASSYYGTSPRNEQYF. DNA for the CDR3: TGTGCCAGCAGCTACTACGGGACTAGTCCCCGTAACGAGCAGTACTTC.